Below are 23 T cell receptor beta chains sequenced from a single sample in a study of T-cell reconstitution after alpha-beta-depleted transplantation in children. During its preparation, the TCRbeta library received unique molecular identifiers. In TCRdb, the PCR reads were re-called with MiXCR into one record per CDR3 protein. The sample lists around 440,000 distinct CDR3 sequences; about 10% were seen once. This specimen consisted of PBMCs, obtained before TCRalphabeta/CD19-depleted stem cell transplant. These receptors originate from a child aged 2-15 years with inherited bone marrow failure, due to receive a stem cell transplant.

This clonotype was detected ten times or more. The V call is TRBV20-1, the J call TRBJ2-5, with 10 bases fitting TRBD1. CDR3 length: 14 amino acids. The germline V gene encodes CDR1 DFQATT and CDR2 SNEGSKA (reference sequence). The V gene end was trimmed by 6 bases and the J gene end by 2 bases; junction bases not matched to a gene: 6. The CDR3 nucleotides are TGCAGTGCCCGACGGACAGGGGGACAAGAGACCCAGTACTTC. It codes for CSARRTGGQETQYF.

The V call is TRBV20-1, the J call TRBJ1-1; D might be TRBD1 (5 bases). CDR1 and CDR2 from the germline V gene are DFQATT and SNEGSKA (reference sequence). The CDR3 contains 13 residues. Trimming removed 5 bases from V and 5 bases from J, with 15 bases in between. In DNA, the CDR3 is TGCAGTGCTGGCGAGGGGAGTCGGACTGAAGCTTTCTTT. Residues: CSAGEGSRTEAFF.

This sequence joins TRBV4-3 and TRBJ2-2, with TRBD2 as a possible D gene (5 bases). The V and J ends lost 7 bases and 2 bases respectively, with 11 bases between them. Germline V CDR1 and CDR2: LGHNA, YSLEER. This CDR3 region has 14 residues. CDR3 region: CASMAGPNTGELFF. DNA of the CDR3: TGCGCCAGCATGGCGGGCCCTAACACCGGGGAGCTGTTTTTT.

V gene TRBV19 combines with J gene TRBJ2-7, with D uncertain. The CDR3 is 14 amino acids. The germline V gene encodes CDR1 LNHDA and CDR2 SQIVND (reference sequence). Trimming took off 6 bases at V and 2 bases at J, with 14 bases between the two ends. As DNA, the CDR3 is TGTGCCAGTAGCCGTGGGGAAGCGACCTACGAGCAGTACTTC. It translates to CASSRGEATYEQYF.

This clonotype was detected many times. The chain uses TRBV11-1 and TRBJ1-4; 9 nucleotides line up with TRBD1. Germline V gene lookup returns CDR1 SGHAT and CDR2 FQDESV (reference sequence). This CDR3 comprises 18 residues. V trimming: 4 bases; J trimming: 0 bases; junction bases outside the gene matches: 9. CDR3 region: CASSSVVRTGATNEKLFF. The CDR3 nucleotides are TGTGCCAGCAGCTCGGTGGTTAGGACAGGGGCAACTAATGAAAAACTGTTTTTT.

This clonotype was counted only a few times. The chain carries TRBV4-3 and TRBJ2-4; D gene uncertain. The CDR3 loop spans 14 amino acids. The germline V and J ends were trimmed by 1 base and 6 bases, with 10 bases remaining between them. Germline lookup yields CDR1 LGHNA and CDR2 YSLEER. The CDR3 spells CASSQGWEANIQYF. In DNA form, the CDR3 reads TGCGCCAGCAGCCAAGGTTGGGAAGCAAACATTCAGTACTTC.

In its sample, this clonotype was seen a few times. This sequence joins TRBV3-1 and TRBJ1-2, with D possibly matching TRBD1 (5 bases). This CDR3 spans 15 amino acids. Germline V gene lookup returns CDR1 LGHDT and CDR2 YNNKEL (reference sequence). V lost 0 bases, J lost 5 bases, and 13 bases lay in between. CDR3 sequence (DNA): TGTGCCAGCAGCCAAGATAACCAGGAGGGGTATGGCTACACCTTC. Its translation: CASSQDNQEGYGYTF. Together with reference TRBV3-1 and TRBJ1-2, the CDR3 gives the full variable domain: DTAVSQTPKYLVTQMGNDKSIKCEQNLGHDTMYWYKQDSKKFLKIMFSYNNKELIINETVPNRFSPKSPDKAHLNLHINSLELGDSAVYFCASSQDNQEGYGYTFGSGTRLTVV.

This clonotype was found many times. The chain employs TRBV5-1 and TRBJ1-3, with TRBD1 as a possible D gene (6 bases). Germline CDR1 and CDR2: SGHRS and YFSETQ. Trimming pared 0 bases from V and 0 bases from J, leaving 13 bases between. This CDR3 contains 17 residues. For the CDR3, the DNA is TGCGCCAGCAGCTTGGCCCCAGGGGCCACCTCTGGAAACACCATATATTTT. It is translated as CASSLAPGATSGNTIYF.

This clonotype was recorded many times. The chain recombines TRBV11-3 with TRBJ1-3; D may be TRBD1 (5 bases). Per the germline V gene, CDR1 is SGHNT and CDR2 is YENEEA. The CDR3 is 16 amino acids. V lost 3 bases and J lost 0, with 12 bases in between. The DNA of the CDR3 is TGTGCCAGCAGCTTCGGAGGACACGGCTCTGGAAACACCATATATTTT. Encoded protein: CASSFGGHGSGNTIYF.

This clonotype was found many times. V gene TRBV20-1 combines with J gene TRBJ1-1, with D perhaps matching TRBD1 (6 bases). The ends were cut back, 0 bases at V and 4 bases at J, with 15 bases in the middle. The CDR3 extends over 15 amino acids. Germline V gene lookup returns CDR1 DFQATT and CDR2 SNEGSKA (reference sequence). The CDR3 sequence: CSARDLGGMGTEAFF. The CDR3 DNA sequence: TGCAGTGCTAGAGATCTCGGGGGCATGGGCACTGAAGCTTTCTTT.

This clonotype came up a few times. This chain links TRBV27 with TRBJ2-2; the D gene is possibly TRBD2 (6 bases). This CDR3 is 13 amino acids long. The V end was cut by 5 bases, the J end by 3 bases, with 7 bases between. Germline assignment: CDR1 MNHEY and CDR2 SMNVEV (reference sequence). CDR3 protein: CASSGEDTGELFF. The CDR3 DNA follows: TGTGCCAGCAGTGGGGAGGACACCGGGGAGCTGTTTTTT.

This clonotype was counted at least ten times. V is TRBV20-1 and J is TRBJ2-1, with TRBD2 matching 12 bases. Germline V gene data show CDR1 as DFQATT and CDR2 as SNEGSKA (reference sequence). V was clipped by 7 bases and J by 9 bases; unmatched bases: 1. The CDR3 length is 11 residues. The CDR3 DNA is TGCAGTGGACTAGCGGGAGCTGAGCAGTTCTTC. This translates into CSGLAGAEQFF.

V gene TRBV20-1 combines with J gene TRBJ2-1; no firm D call. CDR1 is DFQATT, CDR2 SNEGSKA, per germline (reference sequence). This CDR3 is built from 13 residues. The V end lost 5 bases, the J end lost 10 bases, and 18 bases lay between the germline ends. The CDR3: CSAPKPTVEEQFF. The CDR3 bases are TGCAGTGCTCCCAAACCTACTGTGGAGGAGCAGTTCTTC.

This clonotype showed up many times. The rearrangement links TRBV3-1 to TRBJ2-1, with a weak D call TRBD2 (6 bases). The germline V gene has CDR1 LGHDT and CDR2 YNNKEL (reference sequence). The CDR3 has 14 amino acids. Trimming removed 4 bases from V and 2 bases from J, with 9 bases in between. The CDR3 nucleotides are TGTGCCAGCAGCCGGAGGGAGACCTACAATGAGCAGTTCTTC. Translating gives CASSRRETYNEQFF.

As regards this clonotype: A read error may explain this, as a much larger clone is one base away. The chain joins TRBV29-1 to TRBJ2-3; possibly TRBD1 for D (5 bases). The CDR3 is 13 amino acids. Germline V gene sequence: CDR1 SQVTM, CDR2 ANQGSEA. CDR3 nucleotide sequence: TGCAGCGTCGAACAGGTCCCCACAGATTCGCAGTATTTT. Its protein product is CSVEQVPTDSQYF.

J is TRBJ2-7 and V is TRBV12-3 or TRBV12-4; TRBD2 aligns across 8 bases. This CDR3 has 16 residues. The trim removed 6 bases at V and 3 bases at J, leaving 13 bases unmatched. CDR3 coding DNA: TGTGCCAGCAGCCCTAGACCGGGACTAGGAGTCTACGAGCAGTACTTC. The encoded protein is CASSPRPGLGVYEQYF.

As to this clonotype: Just one base apart from a much larger clone, this may be a read error. The rearrangement links TRBV6-5 to TRBJ2-3, with a tentative D call TRBD1 (6 bases). The CDR3 sequence is 14 residues long. CDR1 and CDR2 (germline): MNHEY, SVGAGI. Here the CDR3 reads CASGYAQGTDTQYF. The DNA of the CDR3 is TGTGCCAGCGGTTACGCCCAGGGGACAGATACGCAGTATTTT.

V is TRBV25-1 and J is TRBJ1-1; no firm D call. CDR3 length: 14 residues. The germline V gene encodes CDR1 MGHDK and CDR2 SYGVNS. Trimming pared 5 bases from V and 5 bases from J, leaving 15 bases between. CDR3 sequence (DNA): TGTGCCAGCAGTTCGCGGATTGGGAGTACTGAAGCTTTCTTT. It translates to CASSSRIGSTEAFF.

This clonotype was recorded at least ten times. The genes are TRBV14 and TRBJ1-4; tentatively, D is TRBD1 (5 bases). The CDR3 is 16 amino acids. Trimming removed 0 bases from V and 7 bases from J, with 15 bases in between. Germline CDR1 and CDR2: SGHDN and FVKESK. The CDR3 here is CASSQDRARAAEKLFF. For the CDR3, the DNA is TGTGCCAGCAGCCAAGATAGGGCCAGGGCTGCTGAAAAACTGTTTTTT.

Remarks on this clonotype: This may be a read error, as it is one base from a much larger clone. The CDR3 here is CASSSIGQSNTGELFF. DNA for the CDR3: TGCGCCAGCAGCTCGATTGGCCAGTCGAACACCGGGGAGCTGTTTTTT. The chain couples TRBV5-1 to TRBJ2-2; D not resolved. Germline loops: CDR1 SGHRS, CDR2 YFSETQ. The CDR3 runs to 16 residues. V lost 3 bases, J lost 0 bases, and 12 bases lay in between.

This clonotype came up many times. DNA of the CDR3: TGCGCCAGCGGGGGTCTGGGAGGCGAGACCCAGTACTTC. It translates to CASGGLGGETQYF. This sequence joins TRBV4-3 and TRBJ2-5, with a weak D call TRBD2 (6 bases). Trimming cost V 8 bases and J 5 bases, with 15 bases left between them. The CDR3 totals 13 residues. Germline V gene sequence: CDR1 LGHNA, CDR2 YSLEER.

This clonotype was recorded at least ten times. This sequence joins TRBV20-1 and TRBJ1-5; TRBD1 matches 10 bases. Germline loops: CDR1 DFQATT, CDR2 SNEGSKA (reference sequence). The CDR3 runs 14 residues. The V gene end was trimmed by 6 bases and the J gene end by 5 bases; junction bases not matched to a gene: 7. As DNA, the CDR3 is TGCAGTGCCACAGAGACAGGGGGCGATCAGCCCCAGCATTTT. It is translated as CSATETGGDQPQHF.

In regard to this clonotype: Just one base apart from a much larger clone, this may be a read error. J is TRBJ2-2 and V is TRBV4-2, with D tentatively TRBD2 (6 bases). Per germline, CDR1 LGHNA and CDR2 YNFKEQ. Trimming left V 4 bases short and J 0 bases short, with 18 bases between. The CDR3 has 18 amino acids. The CDR3 sequence: CASSPGTLAVANTGELFF. The CDR3 coding sequence is TGTGCCAGCAGCCCAGGGACTTTAGCGGTCGCGAACACCGGGGAGCTGTTTTTT.